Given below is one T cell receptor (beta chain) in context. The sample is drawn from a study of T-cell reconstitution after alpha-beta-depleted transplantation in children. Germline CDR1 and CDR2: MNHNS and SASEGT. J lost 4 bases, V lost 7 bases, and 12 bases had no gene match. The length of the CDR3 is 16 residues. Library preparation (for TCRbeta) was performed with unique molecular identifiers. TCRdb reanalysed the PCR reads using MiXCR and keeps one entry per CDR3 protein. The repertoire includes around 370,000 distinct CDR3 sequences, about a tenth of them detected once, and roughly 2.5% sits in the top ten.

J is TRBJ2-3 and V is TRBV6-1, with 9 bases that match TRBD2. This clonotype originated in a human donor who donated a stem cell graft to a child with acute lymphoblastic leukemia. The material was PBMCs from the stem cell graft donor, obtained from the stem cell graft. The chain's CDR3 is CASTAGGVVVADTQYF. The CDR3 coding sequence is TGTGCCAGCACGGCGGGAGGGGTCGTGGTGGCAGATACGCAGTATTTT.